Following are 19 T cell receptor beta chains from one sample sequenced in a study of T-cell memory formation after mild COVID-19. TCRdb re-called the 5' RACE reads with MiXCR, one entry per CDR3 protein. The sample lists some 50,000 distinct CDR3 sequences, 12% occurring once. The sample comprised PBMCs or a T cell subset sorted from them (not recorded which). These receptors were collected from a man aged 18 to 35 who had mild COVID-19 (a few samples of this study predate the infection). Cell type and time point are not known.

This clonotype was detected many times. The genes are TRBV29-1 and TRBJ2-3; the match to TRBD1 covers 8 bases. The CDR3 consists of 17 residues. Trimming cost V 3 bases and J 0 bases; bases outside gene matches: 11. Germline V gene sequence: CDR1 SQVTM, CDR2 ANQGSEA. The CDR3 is CSVDGQGAHTSTDTQYF. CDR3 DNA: TGCAGCGTTGACGGTCAGGGGGCCCATACTAGCACAGATACGCAGTATTTT.

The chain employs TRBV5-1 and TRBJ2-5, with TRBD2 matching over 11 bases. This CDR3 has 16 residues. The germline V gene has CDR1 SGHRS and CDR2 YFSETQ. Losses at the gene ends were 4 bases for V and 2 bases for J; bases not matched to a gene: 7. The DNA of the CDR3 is TGCGCCAGCAGCCCCGGACTAGCGGGCCTTCAAGAGACCCAGTACTTC. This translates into CASSPGLAGLQETQYF.

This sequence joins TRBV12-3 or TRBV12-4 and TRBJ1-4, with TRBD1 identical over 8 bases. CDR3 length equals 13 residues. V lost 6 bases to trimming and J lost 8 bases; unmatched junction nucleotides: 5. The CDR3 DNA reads TGTGCCAGCAGGACAGGGGTAGGAGAAAAACTGTTTTTT. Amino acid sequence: CASRTGVGEKLFF.

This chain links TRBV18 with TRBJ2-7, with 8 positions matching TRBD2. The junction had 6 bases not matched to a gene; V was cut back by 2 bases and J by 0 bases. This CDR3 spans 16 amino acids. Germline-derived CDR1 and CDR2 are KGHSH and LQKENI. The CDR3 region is CASSPTTSANSYEQYF. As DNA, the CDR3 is TGTGCCAGCTCACCAACGACTAGCGCAAACTCCTACGAGCAGTACTTC.

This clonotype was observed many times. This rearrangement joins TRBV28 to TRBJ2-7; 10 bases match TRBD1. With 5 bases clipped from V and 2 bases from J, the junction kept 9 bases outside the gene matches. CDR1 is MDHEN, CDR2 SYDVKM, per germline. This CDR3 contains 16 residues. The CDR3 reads CASSGGRGTGAYEQYV. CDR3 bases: TGTGCCAGCAGTGGCGGTCGGGGGACAGGGGCCTACGAGCAGTACGTC.

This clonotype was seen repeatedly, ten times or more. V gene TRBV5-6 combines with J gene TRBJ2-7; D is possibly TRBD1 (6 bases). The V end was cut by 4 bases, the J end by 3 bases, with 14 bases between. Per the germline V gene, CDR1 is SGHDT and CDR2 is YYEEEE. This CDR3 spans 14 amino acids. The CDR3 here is CASSTPGVGYEQYV. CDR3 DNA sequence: TGTGCCAGCAGCACCCCAGGGGTCGGCTACGAGCAGTACGTC.

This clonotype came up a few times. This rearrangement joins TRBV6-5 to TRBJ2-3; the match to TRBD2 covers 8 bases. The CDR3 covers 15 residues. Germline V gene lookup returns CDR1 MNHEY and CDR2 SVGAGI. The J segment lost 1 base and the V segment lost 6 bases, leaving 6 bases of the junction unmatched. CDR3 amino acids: CASSVAGKGTDTQYF. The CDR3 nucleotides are TGTGCCAGCAGCGTAGCGGGGAAGGGCACAGATACGCAGTATTTT.

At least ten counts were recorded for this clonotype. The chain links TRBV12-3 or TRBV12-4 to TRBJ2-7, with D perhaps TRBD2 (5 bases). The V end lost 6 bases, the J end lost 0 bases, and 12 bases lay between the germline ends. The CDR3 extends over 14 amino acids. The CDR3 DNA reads TGTGCCAGCAGCCCCCGACTAAACTCCTACGAGCAGTACTTC. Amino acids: CASSPRLNSYEQYF.

The CDR3 spells CSVTRTGRNEQFF. CDR3 bases: TGCAGCGTTACCCGGACAGGGAGGAATGAGCAGTTCTTC. V usage is TRBV29-1 and J usage is TRBJ2-1, with 8 bases identical to TRBD1. This CDR3 spans 13 amino acids. V lost 5 bases, J lost 7 bases, and 7 bases stayed unmatched. The germline V gene has CDR1 SQVTM and CDR2 ANQGSEA.

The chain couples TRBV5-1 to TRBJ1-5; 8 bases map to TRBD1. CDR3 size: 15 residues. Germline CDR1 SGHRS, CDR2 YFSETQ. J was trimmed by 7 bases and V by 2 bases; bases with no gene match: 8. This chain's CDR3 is CASSLSGGAEQPQHF. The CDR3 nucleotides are TGCGCCAGCAGCTTATCAGGGGGCGCGGAACAGCCCCAGCATTTT.

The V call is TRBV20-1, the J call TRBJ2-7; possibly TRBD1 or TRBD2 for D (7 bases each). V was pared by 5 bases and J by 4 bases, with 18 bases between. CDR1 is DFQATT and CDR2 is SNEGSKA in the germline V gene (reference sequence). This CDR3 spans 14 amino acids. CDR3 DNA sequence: TGCAGTGCTGCCCGACAGGGAGCGGGGTACGAGCAGTACTTC. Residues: CSAARQGAGYEQYF.

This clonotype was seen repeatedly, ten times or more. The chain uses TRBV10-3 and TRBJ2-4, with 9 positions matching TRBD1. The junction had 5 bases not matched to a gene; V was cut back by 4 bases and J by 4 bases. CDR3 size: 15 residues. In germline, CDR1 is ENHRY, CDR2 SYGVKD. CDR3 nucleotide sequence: TGTGCCATCAGTGCCCGGGACAGGGAGAAAAACATTCAGTACTTC. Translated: CAISARDREKNIQYF.

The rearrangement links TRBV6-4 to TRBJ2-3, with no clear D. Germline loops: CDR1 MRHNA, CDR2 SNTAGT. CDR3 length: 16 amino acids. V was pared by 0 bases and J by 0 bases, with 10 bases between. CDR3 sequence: CASSDSMASSTDTQYF. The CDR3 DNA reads TGTGCCAGCAGTGACTCAATGGCCTCTAGCACAGATACGCAGTATTTT.

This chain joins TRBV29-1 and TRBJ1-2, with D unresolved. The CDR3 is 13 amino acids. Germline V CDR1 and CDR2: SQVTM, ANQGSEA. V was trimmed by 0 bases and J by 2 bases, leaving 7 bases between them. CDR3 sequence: CSVEDRQNYGYTF. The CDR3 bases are TGCAGCGTTGAAGATCGTCAGAACTATGGCTACACCTTC.

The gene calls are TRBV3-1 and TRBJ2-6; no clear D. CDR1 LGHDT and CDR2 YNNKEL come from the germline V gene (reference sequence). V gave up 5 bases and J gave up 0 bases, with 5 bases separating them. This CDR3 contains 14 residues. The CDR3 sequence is CASSRISGANVLTF. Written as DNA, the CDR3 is TGTGCCAGCAGCAGGATCTCTGGGGCCAACGTCCTGACTTTC. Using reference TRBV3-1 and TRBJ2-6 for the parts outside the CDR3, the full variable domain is DTAVSQTPKYLVTQMGNDKSIKCEQNLGHDTMYWYKQDSKKFLKIMFSYNNKELIINETVPNRFSPKSPDKAHLNLHINSLELGDSAVYFCASSRISGANVLTFGAGSRLTVL.

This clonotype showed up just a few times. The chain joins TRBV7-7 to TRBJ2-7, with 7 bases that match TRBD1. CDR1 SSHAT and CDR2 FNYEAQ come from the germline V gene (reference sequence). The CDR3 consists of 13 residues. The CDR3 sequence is CASSLDRNSEQYV. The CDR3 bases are TGTGCTAGCAGCTTGGACAGGAACAGCGAGCAGTACGTC.

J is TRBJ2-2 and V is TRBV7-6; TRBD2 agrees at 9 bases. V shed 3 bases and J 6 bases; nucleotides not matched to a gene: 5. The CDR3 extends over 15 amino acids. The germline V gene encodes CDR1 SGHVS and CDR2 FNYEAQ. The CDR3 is CASSLRGGLSGELFF. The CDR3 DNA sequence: TGTGCCAGCAGCTTGCGGGGGGGCTTGTCCGGGGAGCTGTTTTTT.

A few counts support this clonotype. The chain's CDR3 is CASSLWGIDEKLFF. The CDR3 DNA reads as TGCGCCAGCAGCTTGTGGGGGATTGATGAAAAACTGTTTTTT. The rearrangement links TRBV5-1 to TRBJ1-4; D might be TRBD1 (5 bases). Per the germline V gene, CDR1 is SGHRS and CDR2 is YFSETQ. The CDR3 is made up of 14 amino acids. Trimming shortened V by 1 base and J by 6 bases, and 10 bases separated the two germline ends.

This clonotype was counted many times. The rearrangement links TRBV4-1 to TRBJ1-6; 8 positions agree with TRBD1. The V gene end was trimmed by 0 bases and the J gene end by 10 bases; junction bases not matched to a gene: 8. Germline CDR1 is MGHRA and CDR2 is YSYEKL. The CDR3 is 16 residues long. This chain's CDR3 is CASSQDPPGGHSPLHF. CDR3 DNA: TGCGCCAGCAGCCAAGATCCCCCAGGGGGCCACTCACCCCTCCACTTT.